This T cell receptor beta chain is from a study of T cells in Graves' hyperthyroidism and ophthalmopathy. TCR beta CDR3 region amplification was performed from RNA transcripts. The study used the HTBI primer set for a first-round RT-PCR of the TCR CDR3. Via MiXCR, TCRdb re-called the multiplex PCR reads, giving one row per CDR3 protein. The data contain about 610,000 distinct CDR3 sequences, about 16% of them seen just once; the ten biggest clones take up 2.5% to 4%. This clonotype was seen repeatedly, ten times or more. The CDR3 length is 19 residues. Germline V lookup: CDR1 MNHEY, CDR2 SMNVEV (reference sequence). V lost 6 bases and J lost 0; bases outside the gene matches: 16.

Input material: blood. The V gene is TRBV27, the J gene TRBJ1-5; 8 bases are a match to TRBD1. The clonotype was recovered from a woman aged 35 to 49 with Graves' ophthalmopathy. As DNA, the CDR3 is TGTGCCAGCAGCCCACGCAGGGGGCTCTTTTTGGGTAGCAATCAGCCCCAGCATTTT. Translated, it gives CASSPRRGLFLGSNQPQHF.